This is a list of T cell receptor beta chains from one sample in a study of blood T cells in healthy people across ages. TCRdb reanalysed the 5' RACE reads using MiXCR and keeps one entry per CDR3 protein. The table lists about 640,000 distinct CDR3 sequences, under 65% of them singletons. Sequencing was performed on blood. The receptors stem from a man in his sixties in good health. Each CDR3 is given with its conserved first and last residue. A D gene is named only where the DNA matches it firmly. Clone size appears in some rows only: once, few, many, or a class for an expanded clone.

size | J | D | V | CDR3 | DNA
few | TRBJ1-6 | - | TRBV25-1 | CASSDIGNTPLHF | TGTGCCAGCAGTGACATCGGGAATACACCCCTCCACTTT
- | TRBJ2-3 | - | TRBV11-1 | CASSLAGLTYSTDTQYF | TGTGCCAGCAGCTTAGCGGGTCTTACTTATAGCACAGATACGCAGTATTTT
- | TRBJ2-7 | - | TRBV10-3 | CAISDYRVRVSYEQYF | TGTGCCATCAGTGACTACAGGGTTCGCGTCTCCTACGAGCAGTACTTC
few | TRBJ1-5 | - | TRBV29-1 | CSVKDGSNQPQHF | TGCAGCGTGAAAGACGGTAGCAATCAGCCCCAGCATTTT
- | TRBJ2-1 | TRBD2 | TRBV15 | CATSRGLAGSHEQFF | TGTGCCACCAGCAGGGGACTAGCGGGGTCGCATGAGCAGTTCTTC
once | TRBJ2-5 | TRBD2 | TRBV11-2 | CASSTGTSVVETQYF | TGTGCCAGCAGCACGGGGACTAGCGTGGTGGAGACCCAGTACTTC
few | TRBJ2-3 | - | TRBV4-2 | CASSQGLQGIPTDTQYF | TGTGCCAGCAGCCAAGGGCTACAGGGAATACCAACAGATACGCAGTATTTT
- | TRBJ2-1 | - | TRBV29-1 | CSVERQGAGGGHYNEQFF | TGCAGCGTTGAACGGCAGGGGGCGGGCGGGGGGCACTACAATGAGCAGTTCTTC
- | TRBJ1-2 | - | TRBV5-1 | CASGQRDSYGYTF | TGCGCCAGCGGCCAAAGGGATTCATATGGCTACACCTTC
many | TRBJ1-5 | TRBD1 | TRBV4-1 | CASSPQGEGQPQHF | TGCGCCAGCAGCCCCCAGGGGGAGGGTCAGCCCCAGCATTTT
- | TRBJ2-3 | - | TRBV29-1 | CSVGREGPVTDTQYF | TGCAGCGTTGGACGGGAAGGGCCAGTCACAGATACGCAGTATTTT
many | TRBJ2-1 | TRBD2 | TRBV4-1 | CASSQDYTSGGNEQFF | TGCGCCAGCAGCCAAGATTACACTAGCGGGGGCAATGAGCAGTTCTTC
once | TRBJ2-1 | - | TRBV20-1 | CSANRHPGASSYNEQFF | TGCAGTGCTAATCGCCACCCGGGGGCGAGCTCCTACAATGAGCAGTTCTTC
- | TRBJ2-1 | TRBD2 | TRBV5-1 | CASRNLLAGGQFF | TGCGCCAGCAGAAACCTACTAGCGGGAGGACAGTTCTTC
- | TRBJ2-1 | - | TRBV11-1 | CASSLGLGHEQFF | TGTGCCAGCAGCTTAGGGTTGGGGCATGAGCAGTTCTTC
once | TRBJ2-5 | - | TRBV7-9 | CASSLSGSRQYF | TGTGCCAGCAGCTTATCTGGGTCCCGGCAGTACTTC
- | TRBJ2-1 | TRBD1 | TRBV27 | CASSSLTGGRADEQFF | TGTGCCAGCAGTTCCCTTACAGGGGGTCGGGCCGATGAGCAGTTCTTC
- | TRBJ2-3 | - | TRBV6-4 | CACSDSALGTDTQYF | TGTGCCTGCAGTGACTCAGCACTAGGGACAGATACGCAGTATTTT
few | TRBJ1-2 | - | TRBV12-3/TRBV12-4 | CASSLRVNSHYGYTF | TGTGCCAGCAGTTTAAGGGTGAACAGCCACTATGGCTACACCTTC
- | TRBJ2-4 | TRBD1 | TRBV2 | CASSLGQGAAKNIQYF | TGTGCCAGCAGCCTGGGACAGGGGGCAGCCAAAAACATTCAGTACTTC
- | TRBJ2-7 | - | TRBV28 | CASSLTEGAYEQYF | TGTGCCAGCAGTTTAACGGAAGGGGCCTACGAGCAGTACTTC
- | TRBJ2-3 | - | TRBV10-3 | CAISEGLAGLLNTQYF | TGTGCCATCAGTGAGGGGTTGGCAGGGTTGCTTAATACGCAGTATTTT
- | TRBJ1-1 | - | TRBV2 | CASNPDTRNTEAFF | TGTGCCAGCAACCCTGACACCCGAAACACTGAAGCTTTCTTT
once | TRBJ2-5 | - | TRBV5-1 | CASSLVRDSQETQYF | TGCGCCAGCAGCTTGGTCAGGGACTCTCAAGAGACCCAGTACTTC
- | TRBJ1-2 | TRBD1 | TRBV5-6 | CASSGPGTDRYGYTF | TGTGCCAGCAGCGGCCCAGGGACAGATCGTTATGGCTACACCTTC
- | TRBJ1-6 | TRBD1 | TRBV20-1 | CSAIPPGGSPLHF | TGCAGTGCTATCCCCCCAGGGGGCTCACCCCTCCACTTT
- | TRBJ1-2 | - | TRBV6-6 | CASSNTRGDNYGYTF | TGTGCCAGCAGTAACACAAGGGGGGATAACTATGGCTACACCTTC
- | TRBJ2-6 | - | TRBV14 | CASSLNGPGSGANVLTF | TGTGCCAGCAGCCTCAACGGACCAGGGTCTGGGGCCAACGTCCTGACTTTC